These T cell receptor beta chains were read from a single sample in a study of response to subunit inactivated influenza vaccine. In TCRdb, the RT-PCR reads were re-called with MiXCR into one record per CDR3 protein. The sample lists roughly 190,000 distinct CDR3 sequences, 12% occurring once. This sample also belongs to another study, concerning T cells expressing NK-cell markers.

Specimen: CD8+ T cells sorted from PBMCs, collected 11 to 12 days after vaccination. These receptors all stem from a man in his forties or fifties who received an inactivated influenza vaccine. Both conserved end residues are part of each CDR3. The D gene is left open where the match is weak. Clone sizes are given selectively: once, few, many, or a class where the clone is expanded.

>-|17|TRBV6-1|-|TRBJ1-4
TGTGCCAGCAGTCCCAATCCCAGACAGCGGGCTAATGAAAAACTGTTTTTT
CASSPNPRQRANEKLFF
>-|15|TRBV20-1|-|TRBJ2-3
TGCAGTGCCGTACCACTAGTCATGTACGAAGATACGCAGTATTTT
CSAVPLVMYEDTQYF
>TRBD2|18|TRBV7-7|few|TRBJ2-5
TGTGCCAGCAGCTTAGTGGGGACTAGCGGGAACCCATTTGAGACCCAGTACTTC
CASSLVGTSGNPFETQYF
>-|15|TRBV4-3|many|TRBJ2-6
TGCGCCAGCAGCCAAGATATAGTGACATCCAACGTCCTGACTTTC
CASSQDIVTSNVLTF
>-|15|TRBV5-1|few|TRBJ2-7
TGCGCCAGCAGCTTGGATTACGGGAGTCCCTACGAGCAGTACTTC
CASSLDYGSPYEQYF
>TRBD1|15|TRBV6-5|-|TRBJ2-1
TGTGCCAGCAGTTACTATGACAGGGTGAGCGATGAGCAGTTCTTC
CASSYYDRVSDEQFF
>-|14|TRBV28|-|TRBJ2-1
TGTGCCAGCAGTTGGGCCCTGGTGGCCAATGAGCAGTTCTTC
CASSWALVANEQFF
>-|11|TRBV7-6|-|TRBJ2-2
TGTGCCAGCAGTGCTGCCTGGGAGCTGTTTTTT
CASSAAWELFF
>TRBD2|18|TRBV6-5|-|TRBJ2-1
TGTGCCAGCAGTTACAGACTAGCGGGGGCGAGCTCCTACAATGAGCAGTTCTTC
CASSYRLAGASSYNEQFF
>-|11|TRBV7-9|-|TRBJ2-1
TGTGCCAGCCTCTCCTACAATGAGCAGTTCTTC
CASLSYNEQFF
>-|14|TRBV28|-|TRBJ2-5
TGTGCCAGCAGCCCGCTAGCGATCCAAGAGACCCAGTACTTC
CASSPLAIQETQYF